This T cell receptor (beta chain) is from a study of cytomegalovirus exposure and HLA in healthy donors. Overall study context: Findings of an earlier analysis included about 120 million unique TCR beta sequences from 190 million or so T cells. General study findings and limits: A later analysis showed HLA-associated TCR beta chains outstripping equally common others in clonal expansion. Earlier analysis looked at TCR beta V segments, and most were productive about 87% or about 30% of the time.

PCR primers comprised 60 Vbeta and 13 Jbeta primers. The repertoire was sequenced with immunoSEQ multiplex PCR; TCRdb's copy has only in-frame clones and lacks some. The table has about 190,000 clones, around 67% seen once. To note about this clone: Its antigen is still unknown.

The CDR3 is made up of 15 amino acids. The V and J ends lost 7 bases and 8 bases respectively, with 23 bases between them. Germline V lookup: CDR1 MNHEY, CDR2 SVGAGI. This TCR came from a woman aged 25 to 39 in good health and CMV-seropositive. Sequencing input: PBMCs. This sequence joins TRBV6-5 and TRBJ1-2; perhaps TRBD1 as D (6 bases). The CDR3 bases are TGTGCCAGCATGGCAGATCCAGGGGCCCCAGAAGGCTACACCTTC. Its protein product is CASMADPGAPEGYTF.